The present TCR beta chain was sequenced within a study of regulatory T cells in long-lasting Graves disease. Study-wide results and limits: For persistent Graves' patients, TCR diversity was lower than for newly diagnosed ones. There was favoring of TRBV28, TRBJ1-2 and TRBJ2-5 in persistent disease.

This clonotype was counted ten times or more. Its specificity is not known. Time point given: persistent/refractory GD, antithyroid drugs over 5 years with positive TRAb. PBMC RNA served as the TCR library source. From an endocrinology department in Xi'an, China, came the patients. The CDR3 is 13 amino acids. Trimming left V 5 bases short and J 6 bases short, with 10 bases between. Germline V gene sequence: CDR1 SNHLY, CDR2 FYNNEI. Researchers made TCR beta libraries by using iRepertoire HTBI primers and running Arm-PCR on CDR3 regions. Original handling: The identification of 62 TRBV and 14 TRBJ segments was made across samples. Using its own MiXCR run on the multiplex PCR reads, TCRdb lists one record per CDR3 protein. The V and J calls were determined by TCRdb, not by the authors. Of over 450,000 distinct CDR3 sequences listed, around a fifth are singletons.

The chain combines TRBV2 with TRBJ2-2, with D uncertain. The origin of this receptor is a female donor with Graves disease. Material: peripheral blood mononuclear cells (PBMCs), obtained when the disease was refractory, from a patient treated with antithyroid drugs. The CDR3 loop reads CASSSREAGELFF. CDR3 DNA sequence: TGTGCCAGCAGTAGTAGGGAAGCCGGGGAGCTGTTTTTT.